One and the same sample provided the 23 T cell receptor beta chains below, sequenced in a study of tumor-infiltrating lymphocytes in primary liver carcinoma. From around 520 ng of total RNA, TCR beta-specific cDNA was reverse-transcribed using a constant-region primer. Three nested multiplex PCR rounds of slightly modified ARM-PCR generated TCR beta libraries. Primers for the first two PCR rounds were TRBV1-TRBV30 forward primers and a C-beta reverse primer (roughly 10 cycles per round). TCRdb reprocessed the multiplex PCR reads via MiXCR and lists one record per CDR3 protein. The sample yields 120,000 or so distinct CDR3 sequences, around two thirds seen once. For each extraction, RNA and DNA were obtained together from 20-30 mg of unsorted bulk tissue. What was sequenced was liver tumor tissue from sampling region 1. The subset: tumor region T1, superior pole. These receptor sequences come from a woman aged 55-75 years with primary liver carcinoma and hepatitis B virus infection.

The table lists this clonotype with a count of one. A much larger clone lies a single base off, so this may be a read error. The gene calls are TRBV12-3 or TRBV12-4 and TRBJ2-5, with 11 nucleotides matching TRBD1. The CDR3 loop spans 14 amino acids. CDR3 coding DNA: TGTGTCAGCAGTCGGACAGGGGGCCGGGAGACCCAGTACTTC. This gives the protein CVSSRTGGRETQYF.

At least ten counts were recorded for this clonotype. The chain joins TRBV6-5 to TRBJ1-4; D uncertain. The germline gives CDR1 MNHEY, CDR2 SVGAGI. V gave up 6 bases and J gave up 0 bases, with 8 bases separating them. The CDR3 loop spans 14 amino acids. CDR3 bases: TGTGCCAGCAGAGCAACAGCAACTAATGAAAAACTGTTTTTT. Translation: CASRATATNEKLFF.

A few counts support this clonotype. The CDR3 ends on some other residue instead of the conserved phenylalanine or tryptophan, so this is likely a read error. This chain joins TRBV6-1 and TRBJ1-2; D gene ambiguous. Germline V gene data show CDR1 as MNHNS and CDR2 as SASEGT. CDR3 length: 12 residues. Deletions cut 8 bases from V and 8 bases from J, with 15 bases between. CDR3 loop: CASDNRAGGYTL. Written as DNA, the CDR3 is TGTGCCAGCGACAACAGAGCTGGCGGCTACACCCTC.

The gene calls are TRBV4-2 and TRBJ1-2, with D perhaps matching TRBD1 (6 bases). This CDR3 comprises 15 residues. The germline V and J ends were trimmed by 10 bases and 4 bases, with 22 bases remaining between them. The germline V gene encodes CDR1 LGHNA and CDR2 YNFKEQ. The CDR3 reads CAIGQEGGASYGYTF. The CDR3 DNA sequence: TGTGCCATCGGCCAAGAAGGGGGTGCTTCCTATGGCTACACCTTC.

The CDR3 reads CASILPEGKREIDNEQFF. Written as DNA, the CDR3 is TGTGCCAGCATCCTCCCGGAAGGAAAGCGGGAGATTGACAATGAGCAGTTCTTC. The chain joins TRBV5-5 to TRBJ2-1; 8 nucleotides align to TRBD2. This CDR3 region has 18 residues. The trim removed 6 bases at V and 5 bases at J, leaving 19 bases unmatched. CDR1 is SGHKS and CDR2 is YYEKEE in the germline V gene (reference sequence).

This chain uses TRBV7-9 with TRBJ1-1, with 11 bases aligning to TRBD1. Germline-derived CDR1 and CDR2 are SEHNR and FQNEAQ (reference sequence). This CDR3 contains 15 residues. V lost 6 bases and J lost 1; bases outside the gene matches: 4. The CDR3 sequence is CASSRTGGANTEAFF. The CDR3 nucleotides read TGTGCCAGCAGTCGGACAGGGGGCGCGAACACTGAAGCTTTCTTT. Filled out from reference TRBV7-9 and TRBJ1-1, the complete variable domain reads DTGVSQNPRHKITKRGQNVTFRCDPISEHNRLYWYRQTLGQGPEFLTYFQNEAQLEKSRLLSDRFSAERPKGSFSTLEIQRTEQGDSAMYLCASSRTGGANTEAFFGQGTRLTVV.

This chain uses TRBV11-2 with TRBJ2-2, with D unclear. Germline CDR1 is SGHAT and CDR2 is FQNNGV. Between the trimmed V and J ends, which lost 8 bases and 7 bases, there was a span of 14 bases. The CDR3 covers 13 residues. The CDR3 loop reads CASDLEANGELFF. In DNA, the CDR3 is TGTGCCAGCGACTTAGAGGCTAACGGGGAGCTGTTTTTT.

The chain is built from TRBV28 and TRBJ1-5, with TRBD1 as a possible D gene (6 bases). CDR3 length equals 16 residues. Germline CDR1 and CDR2: MDHEN and SYDVKM. Trimming left V 6 bases short and J 4 bases short, with 19 bases between. The CDR3 reads CASRTYREGGNQPQHF. In nucleotides, the CDR3 is TGTGCCAGCAGAACATACAGGGAGGGTGGAAATCAGCCCCAGCATTTT.

V is TRBV5-1 and J is TRBJ2-2, with 14 bases aligning to TRBD2. CDR3 length: 17 residues. The V gene's germline CDR1 is SGHRS and CDR2 YFSETQ. The V segment lost 4 bases and the J segment 5 bases; nucleotides outside the gene matches: 7. The CDR3 here is CASSQGLAGAVTGELFF. The CDR3 coding sequence is TGCGCCAGCAGCCAGGGACTAGCGGGAGCGGTAACCGGGGAGCTGTTTTTT.

This chain uses TRBV5-1 with TRBJ1-4, with D unresolved. Germline V gene lookup returns CDR1 SGHRS and CDR2 YFSETQ. Trimming took 0 bases from V and 7 from J, leaving 16 bases between them. The CDR3 covers 16 residues. The CDR3 region has the DNA TGCGCCAGCAGCTTGGGAGTCGGGAGCGCGGGTGAAAAACTGTTTTTT. Translating it yields CASSLGVGSAGEKLFF. Supplemented by reference TRBV5-1 and TRBJ1-4, the full variable domain reads KAGVTQTPRYLIKTRGQQVTLSCSPISGHRSVSWYQQTPGQGLQFLFEYFSETQRNKGNFPGRFSGRQFSNSRSEMNVSTLELGDSALYLCASSLGVGSAGEKLFFGSGTQLSVL.

Concerning this clonotype itself: The junction differs from germline at one of its ends, possibly a read error. V is TRBV28 and J is TRBJ2-2; 9 bases line up with TRBD1. The germline V gene has CDR1 MDHEN and CDR2 SYDVKM. The CDR3 totals 14 residues. The CDR3 coding sequence is TGTGCCAGCAGGGGACAGGGTTGGACCGTGGAGCTGTTTTTT. It is translated as CASRGQGWTVELFF.

This clonotype was seen just once. Given a much more abundant clone one base away, this may be a read error. V gene TRBV10-3 combines with J gene TRBJ2-5, with D possibly matching TRBD1 (5 bases). The CDR3 runs to 14 residues. V shed 2 bases and J shed 4 bases, with 11 bases lying between them. Germline values: CDR1 ENHRY, CDR2 SYGVKD. In nucleotides, the CDR3 is TGTGCCATCAGTGAGCCGGACATGGGAGAGACCCAGTACTTC. Residues: CAISEPDMGETQYF.

With regard to this clonotype: This may come from a read error, since a much larger clone is one base off. The V gene is TRBV14, the J gene TRBJ2-3, with D possibly being TRBD1 (6 bases). This CDR3 is built from 15 residues. Trimming took 3 bases from V and 3 from J, leaving 13 bases between them. The germline V gene encodes CDR1 SGHDN and CDR2 FVKESK. Written as DNA, the CDR3 is TGTGCCAGCAGCCACAGGACAGATCTAACAGATACGCAGTATTTT. Its protein product is CASSHRTDLTDTQYF.

On this clonotype: This may be a read error: a much more frequent sequence differs by one nucleotide. This chain joins TRBV6-5 and TRBJ2-2, with D possibly being TRBD2 (6 bases). The CDR3 extends over 15 amino acids. Looked up from germline, CDR1 is MNHEY and CDR2 is SVGAGI. The DNA for the CDR3 is TGTGTCAGCAGTTTAATGGGACTGAACACCGGGGAGCTGTTTTTT. This codes for CVSSLMGLNTGELFF.

Points on this clonotype: Germline is not matched at one junction end, which may reflect a read error. V is TRBV5-1 and J is TRBJ2-1; TRBD2 matches 8 bases. The CDR3 covers 14 residues. Germline V gene lookup returns CDR1 SGHRS and CDR2 YFSETQ. The CDR3 loop reads CASSLGLAGNKQFF. CDR3 coding DNA: TGCGCCAGCAGCCTCGGACTAGCAGGCAATAAGCAGTTCTTC. The full variable domain, completed using reference TRBV5-1 and TRBJ2-1, is KAGVTQTPRYLIKTRGQQVTLSCSPISGHRSVSWYQQTPGQGLQFLFEYFSETQRNKGNFPGRFSGRQFSNSRSEMNVSTLELGDSALYLCASSLGLAGNKQFFGPGTRLTVL.

Note on this clonotype: This clone may be a read error of a much larger clone one base away. The chain links TRBV6-5 to TRBJ2-2; 7 bases are a match to TRBD2. This CDR3 contains 14 residues. V lost 7 bases to trimming and J lost 5 bases; unmatched junction nucleotides: 7. From germline, CDR1 is MNHEY and CDR2 SVGAGI. The CDR3 DNA is TGTGCCAGCATGGCGGGAGTTAGGACCGGGGAGCTGTTTTTT. Residues: CASMAGVRTGELFF.

This clonotype appeared once. Lacking the conserved final phenylalanine or tryptophan, this CDR3 likely reflects a read error. The chain links TRBV10-3 to TRBJ2-3, with a weak D call TRBD2 (6 bases). CDR1 and CDR2 (germline): ENHRY, SYGVKD. This CDR3 contains 14 residues. V gave up 10 bases and J gave up 2 bases, with 16 bases separating them. CDR3 bases: TGTGCCACTTCGGAGCGGGCGAACACAGATACGCAGTATTAT. It is translated as CATSERANTDTQYY.

This clonotype was detected ten times or more. The rearrangement uses TRBV5-1 and TRBJ2-1, with 12 bases that match TRBD2. Trimming took 3 bases from V and 9 from J; bases not matched to a gene: 10. The CDR3 has 16 amino acids. CDR1 and CDR2 from the germline V gene are SGHRS and YFSETQ. This CDR3 reads CASSWVTSGSGGEQFF. CDR3 nucleotide sequence: TGCGCCAGCAGCTGGGTGACTAGCGGGAGTGGCGGTGAGCAGTTCTTC.

On this clonotype: A much larger clone lies one base from this, so it may be a read error. The chain employs TRBV12-3 or TRBV12-4 and TRBJ2-1; no reliable D call. CDR3 length: 11 residues. The CDR3 spells CAGSLRSEQFF. DNA for the CDR3: TGTGCCGGCAGTTTAAGGAGTGAGCAGTTCTTC.

As concerns this clonotype: Since a much larger clone is just one base distant, this may be a read error. The chain recombines TRBV5-8 with TRBJ1-1; D unresolved. The CDR3 is 12 residues long. Germline V gives CDR1 SGHTS, CDR2 YDEGEE. As DNA, the CDR3 is TGTGTCAGCAGCTTGTGGGGATCTGAAGCTTTCTTT. The encoded protein is CVSSLWGSEAFF.

On this clonotype itself: A much larger clone differs from this one at a single base, so this may be a read error. The V call is TRBV10-3, the J call TRBJ2-7; possibly TRBD1 for D (6 bases). Deletions cut 4 bases from V and 6 bases from J, with 10 bases between. The V gene's germline CDR1 is ENHRY and CDR2 SYGVKD. There are 12 residues in the CDR3. CDR3 residues: CAISAAGVEQYF. CDR3 DNA: TGTGCCATCAGTGCGGCAGGGGTCGAGCAGTACTTC.

With regard to this clonotype: It may be a read error: a sequence one base away is much more abundant. V and J are TRBV4-2 and TRBJ2-1; 7 nucleotides align to TRBD1. This CDR3 is built from 16 residues. V gave up 4 bases and J gave up 9 bases; unmatched junction bases: 15. Per the germline V gene, CDR1 is LGHNA and CDR2 is YNFKEQ. The CDR3 reads CASSPNDRDSGIEQFF. Written as DNA, the CDR3 is TGTGCCAGCAGCCCGAACGACAGGGATAGTGGCATTGAGCAGTTCTTC.

This clonotype was seen only once. J is TRBJ2-7 and V is TRBV27; 7 bases map to TRBD2. V gave up 5 bases and J gave up 7 bases; unmatched junction bases: 5. The CDR3 runs to 12 residues. Germline loops: CDR1 MNHEY, CDR2 SMNVEV (reference sequence). DNA for the CDR3: TGTGCCAGCAGTCCTTACGGGGGGGAGCAGTACTTC. Its protein product is CASSPYGGEQYF.